The T cell receptor (beta chain) described here comes from a study of cytomegalovirus exposure and HLA in healthy donors. The PCR ran on 60 Vbeta and 13 Jbeta primers. TCRdb's table, derived via immunoSEQ multiplex PCR, lists solely in-frame clones and lacks some. The table includes about 160,000 clones, approximately 82% detected once. The sample holds a few counts of this clone. Its matching antigen is unknown. Findings and caveats of the study: Sequencing depth across donors, presence/absence analyses assumed, was roughly uniform. Being productive about 87% or about 30% of the time was typical of most TCR beta V segments in an earlier analysis.

Trimming shortened V by 2 bases and J by 2 bases, and 8 bases separated the two germline ends. Looked up from germline, CDR1 is MNHEY and CDR2 is SMNVEV (reference sequence). CDR3 length: 14 amino acids. The sequenced sample consisted of PBMCs. The receptor comes from a man over 45 in good health and CMV-seropositive. The chain employs TRBV27 and TRBJ2-3; D is possibly TRBD2 (6 bases). CDR3 DNA sequence: TGTGCCAGCAGTTTACTGCGGGACACAGATACGCAGTATTTT. This sequence encodes CASSLLRDTDTQYF.